This paragraph reports one T cell receptor beta chain. Germline assignment: CDR1 SNHLY and CDR2 FYNNEI. V lost 6 bases and J lost 3; bases outside the gene matches: 0. There are 14 residues in the CDR3. The data derive from a study of OX40 agonist ivuxolimab in advanced cancers. Study-level background: The patients received ivuxolimab by intravenous route every 2 weeks at 0.01 to 10 mg/kg.

On cycle 4 day 1 and cycle 7 day 1, as well as at baseline, blood was sampled. Clones were read by immunoSEQ multiplex PCR, and TCRdb kept only the in-frame ones, dropping some. The sample carries about 53,000 clones, 75% to 90% recorded once. The sequence was obtained from an adult with an advanced solid tumor such as melanoma, head and neck, liver or kidney cancer. The source material was CD4+ or CD8+ T cells sorted from blood, sampled in a trial of the OX40 agonist ivuxolimab. The chain links TRBV2 to TRBJ2-2; 11 bases line up with TRBD2. The chain's CDR3 is CASRGLADTGELFF. DNA for the CDR3: TGTGCCAGCAGGGGACTAGCGGACACCGGGGAGCTGTTTTTT.